This T cell receptor beta chain was captured by sequencing in a study of blood T cells in healthy people across ages. Primed by a sample-barcoded 5' primer and a J-beta primer mix, a second PCR proceeded for about 6 to 11 cycles. Every single cDNA molecule received a tag from a template-switch adaptor with 12 random nucleotides. TCRdb used MiXCR to reprocess the 5' RACE reads, holding one entry per CDR3 protein. There are under 1 million distinct CDR3 sequences in the sample; approximately 44% occur only once, and about a fifth lies in the top ten. The V gene lost 0 bases and the J gene lost 6 bases, with 6 bases spanning the gap. Germline V lookup: CDR1 LGHNA, CDR2 YSLEER. The CDR3 consists of 13 residues. This clonotype turned up a few times. The antigen is not known. General study findings and limits: Correlation between TCR beta diversity and naive T cell percentage was strong.

Sequencing used blood. This receptor was taken from a man aged 60 to 75 in good health. The chain combines TRBV4-3 with TRBJ1-5; no clear D gene. The CDR3 reads CASSQELGQPQHF. In DNA, the CDR3 is TGCGCCAGCAGCCAAGAATTAGGTCAGCCCCAGCATTTT.